This T cell receptor beta chain was identified in a study of metastatic and nonmetastatic thyroid tumors. At the level of the study: Repertoire data that came from the blood and tumor or nodule tissue of malignant and benign thyroid patients were compared.

Germline V lookup: CDR1 KGHDR, CDR2 SFDVKD. The ends were cut back, 2 bases at V and 5 bases at J, with 9 bases in the middle. The CDR3 spans 14 residues. This clone was observed a few times. Patients underwent thyroid surgery, and none had received any treatment before it. Study processing details: Between-group CDR3 differences, defined by clinicopathological status, yielded a distant-metastasis classifier for papillary thyroid cancer. TCRdb called clones again from the PCR reads with MiXCR. The V and J calls follow TCRdb's processing rather than the paper's. This table has 15,000 to 20,000 clones, 25% to 30% appearing once.

Sequencing input: tumor tissue. This rearrangement joins TRBV24-1 to TRBJ2-1, with unresolved D. The TCR comes from a female donor with papillary thyroid cancer or a benign thyroid nodule (not recorded which). Some clones in this sample may be carry-over from other donors' samples. This CDR3 is CATSDYGRNNEQFF. The CDR3 coding sequence is TGTGCCACCAGTGATTACGGCAGAAACAATGAGCAGTTCTTC.